This is a list of T cell receptor beta chains from one sample in a study of T cells after yellow fever vaccination. TCRdb re-called the 5' RACE reads with MiXCR, one entry per CDR3 protein. Here the sample spans some 560,000 distinct CDR3 sequences, 17% being singletons. The sequences come from PBMCs, collected around 5 days after the first yellow fever vaccination. Receptors were obtained from a man between 18 and 29 years old who received the YFV17D yellow fever vaccine. The CDR3 runs from the conserved cysteine through the conserved F or W. Each record gives: V gene, J gene, D gene, clone size, CDR3 protein, CDR3 DNA. A D gene is named only where the DNA matches it firmly. For some rows the clone size is stated as once, few or many, or as a class when expanded; others skip it.

>TRBV5-1|TRBJ2-5|-|few
CASSAGFEETQYF
TGCGCCAGCAGCGCGGGATTTGAAGAGACCCAGTACTTC
>TRBV29-1|TRBJ1-1|-|few
CSVELDREAFF
TGCAGCGTTGAATTGGACCGTGAAGCTTTCTTT
>TRBV6-2/TRBV6-3|TRBJ2-1|TRBD2|few
CASSYDFGGGYNEQFF
TGTGCCAGCAGTTATGATTTCGGGGGGGGATACAATGAGCAGTTCTTC
>TRBV20-1|TRBJ2-2|TRBD1|-
CSVRQGNTGELFF
TGCAGTGTTCGACAGGGGAACACCGGGGAGCTGTTTTTT
>TRBV24-1|TRBJ2-3|-|-
CATSDFTRTDTQYF
TGTGCCACCAGTGATTTTACTCGGACAGATACGCAGTATTTT
>TRBV4-3|TRBJ1-4|TRBD1|few
CASSPLTGTGGEKLFF
TGCGCCAGCAGTCCACTTACCGGGACAGGCGGCGAAAAACTGTTTTTT
>TRBV10-3|TRBJ1-6|TRBD1|few
CAADTGESYNSPLHF
TGTGCCGCCGATACAGGGGAATCCTATAATTCACCCCTCCACTTT
>TRBV7-2|TRBJ1-3|-|few
CASSPTPGPGNTIYF
TGTGCCAGCAGTCCAACCCCAGGGCCCGGAAACACCATATATTTT
>TRBV28|TRBJ1-3|-|few
CASTRTANTIYF
TGTGCCAGCACCCGGACGGCAAACACCATATATTTT
>TRBV7-9|TRBJ1-4|-|many
CASSPGLSNEKLFF
TGTGCCAGCAGCCCCGGGCTGAGTAATGAAAAACTGTTTTTT
>TRBV20-1|TRBJ1-1|TRBD1|few
CSARRRTGLNTEAFF
TGCAGTGCTCGGCGCCGGACAGGGCTTAACACTGAAGCTTTCTTT